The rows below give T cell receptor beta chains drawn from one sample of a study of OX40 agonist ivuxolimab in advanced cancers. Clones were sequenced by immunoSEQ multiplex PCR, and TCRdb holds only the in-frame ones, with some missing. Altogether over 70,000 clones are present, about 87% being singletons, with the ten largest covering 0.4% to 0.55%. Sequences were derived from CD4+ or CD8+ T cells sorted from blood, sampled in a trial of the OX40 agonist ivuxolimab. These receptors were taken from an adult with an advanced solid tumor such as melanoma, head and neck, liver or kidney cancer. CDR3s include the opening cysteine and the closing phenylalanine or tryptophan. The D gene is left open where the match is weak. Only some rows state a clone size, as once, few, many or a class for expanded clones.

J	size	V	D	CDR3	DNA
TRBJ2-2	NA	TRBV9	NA	CASSVVGNTGELFF	TGTGCCAGCAGCGTAGTCGGGAACACCGGGGAGCTGTTTTTT
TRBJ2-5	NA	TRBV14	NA	CASSQVGETQYF	TGTGCCAGCAGCCAAGTGGGGGAGACCCAGTACTTC
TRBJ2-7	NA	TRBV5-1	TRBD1	CASSLRDRGYEQYF	TGCGCCAGCAGCCTCCGGGACAGGGGGTACGAGCAGTACTTC
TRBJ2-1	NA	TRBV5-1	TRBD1	CASSLRTGDNEQFF	TGCGCCAGCAGCTTAAGGACAGGGGACAATGAGCAGTTCTTC
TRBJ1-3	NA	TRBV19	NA	CASSPSRSGNTIYF	TGTGCCAGTAGCCCCTCACGCTCTGGAAACACCATATATTTT
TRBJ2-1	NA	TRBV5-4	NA	CASSLTLMRNNEQFF	TGTGCCAGCAGCCTTACTCTGATGAGGAACAATGAGCAGTTCTTC
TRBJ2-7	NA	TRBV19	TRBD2	CASRNLAGDEQYF	TGTGCCAGTAGAAACCTAGCGGGAGACGAGCAGTACTTC
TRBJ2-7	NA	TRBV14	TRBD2	CASSQGPGGGYEQYF	TGTGCCAGCAGCCAAGGGCCCGGGGGGGGCTACGAGCAGTACTTC
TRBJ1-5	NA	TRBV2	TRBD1	CASRGQGVGQPQHF	TGTGCCAGCAGAGGGCAGGGGGTAGGGCAGCCCCAGCATTTT
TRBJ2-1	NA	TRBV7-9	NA	CASSLGGADNEQFF	TGTGCCAGCAGCTTAGGAGGGGCAGACAATGAGCAGTTCTTC
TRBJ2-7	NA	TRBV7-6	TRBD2	CASSSAGTSVHEQYF	TGTGCCAGCAGCTCTGCCGGGACTAGCGTACACGAGCAGTACTTC
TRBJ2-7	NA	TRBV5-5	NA	CASSLRTQGAYEQYF	TGTGCCAGCAGCCTCCGGACCCAGGGAGCCTACGAGCAGTACTTC
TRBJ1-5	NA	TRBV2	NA	CASSRGHFSNQPQHF	TGTGCCAGCAGCCGGGGACACTTTAGCAATCAGCCCCAGCATTTT
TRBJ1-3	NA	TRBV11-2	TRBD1	CASSPGQFSGNTIYF	TGTGCCAGCAGCCCGGGACAGTTCTCTGGAAACACCATATATTTT
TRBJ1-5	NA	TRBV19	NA	CASSAGEGGNQPQHF	TGTGCCAGTAGTGCGGGAGAAGGGGGCAATCAGCCCCAGCATTTT
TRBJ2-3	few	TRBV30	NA	CAWRREYGTDTQYF	TGTGCCTGGAGAAGGGAGTACGGGACAGATACGCAGTATTTT
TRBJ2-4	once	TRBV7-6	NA	CASSPTTTRGVIQYF	TGTGCCAGCAGCCCCACGACAACCAGGGGTGTCATTCAGTACTTC
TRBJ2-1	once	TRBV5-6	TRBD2	CASRYTSGRVLGNEQFF	TGTGCCAGCAGGTATACTAGCGGGAGGGTCCTCGGGAATGAGCAGTTCTTC
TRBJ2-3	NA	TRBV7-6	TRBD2	CASSPPAGGPLGTDTQYF	TGTGCCAGCAGCCCCCCAGCGGGAGGGCCTCTTGGTACAGATACGCAGTATTTT
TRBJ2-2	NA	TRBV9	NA	CASSVPGTGELFF	TGTGCCAGCAGCGTCCCGGGTACCGGGGAGCTGTTTTTT
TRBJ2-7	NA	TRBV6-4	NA	CASSDAIIPYEQYF	TGTGCCAGCAGTGACGCGATTATACCCTACGAGCAGTACTTC
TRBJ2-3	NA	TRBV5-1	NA	CASSLAGGRTDTQYF	TGCGCCAGCAGCTTGGCCGGGGGGCGTACAGATACGCAGTATTTT
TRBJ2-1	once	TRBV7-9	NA	CASSQGASGDQEQFF	TGTGCCAGCAGCCAGGGGGCTAGCGGAGATCAGGAGCAGTTCTTC
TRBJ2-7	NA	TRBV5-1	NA	CASSLGTPTYEQYF	TGCGCCAGCAGCTTGGGTACTCCAACCTACGAGCAGTACTTC
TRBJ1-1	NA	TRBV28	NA	CASTPPGPTSTEAFF	TGTGCCAGCACCCCTCCGGGACCCACTTCTACTGAAGCTTTCTTT
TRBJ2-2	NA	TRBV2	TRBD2	CASRISGRTGELFF	TGTGCCAGCAGAATTAGCGGGAGAACCGGGGAGCTGTTTTTT
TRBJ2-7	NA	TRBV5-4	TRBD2	CASSTPGLAGGRSYEQYF	TGTGCCAGCAGCACTCCGGGACTAGCGGGAGGAAGGTCCTACGAGCAGTACTTC
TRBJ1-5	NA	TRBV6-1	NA	CASSEAGNPGFSAQPQHF	TGTGCCAGCAGTGAAGCTGGAAACCCAGGGTTTTCGGCACAGCCCCAGCATTTT
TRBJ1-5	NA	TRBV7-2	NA	CASSLSGNQPQHF	TGTGCCAGCAGCTTGTCCGGGAATCAGCCCCAGCATTTT